The sequence of this T cell receptor (beta chain) was determined in a study of blood T cell repertoires in COVID-19. Data came from immunoSEQ multiplex PCR; TCRdb stores just in-frame clones and leaves some out. The data contain approximately 220,000 clones, approximately 83% of them seen just once; the ten biggest clones take up less than 4%. From germline, CDR1 is SNHLY and CDR2 FYNNEI. This CDR3 has 12 residues. V lost 11 bases, J lost 7 bases, and 18 bases lay in between. Sequenced material: PBMCs or T cells enriched from blood (not recorded which). V gene TRBV2 combines with J gene TRBJ2-7, with TRBD2 as a possible D gene (7 bases). This TCR derives from a woman aged 40 to 50 who had been exposed to COVID-19. CDR3 residues: CAGGAVAREQYF. The CDR3, as DNA: TGTGCCGGGGGGGCGGTGGCCCGGGAGCAGTACTTC.